This T cell receptor beta chain appears in the sequencing data of a study of shared T cell receptors in the human thymus. This CDR3 spans 17 amino acids. Looked up from germline, CDR1 is SGHNT and CDR2 is YYREEE (reference sequence). Trimming cost V 4 bases and J 2 bases; bases outside gene matches: 11. Profiling relied on immunoSEQ multiplex PCR, and the TCRdb table lists in-frame clones only, not all of them. The data show hundreds of thousands of clones, with 75% to 85% seen just once and about 0.012% held by the top ten. The data were also submitted as part of a second study, on human thymus T cells. That paper notes: Infants, healthy and Finnish, who were having corrective surgery for congenital heart defects served as donors. Resections obtained during corrective heart surgery supplied the thymus tissue. Related research reported highly overlapping thymic repertoires among unrelated individuals.

The TCR was taken from a boy younger than two with a congenital heart defect. The rearrangement uses TRBV5-4 and TRBJ2-7, with 11 bases fitting TRBD2. The specimen sequenced was thymocytes. The chain's CDR3 is CASSRTSGPHFTYEQYF. As DNA, the CDR3 is TGTGCCAGCAGCCGGACTAGCGGGCCGCATTTCACCTACGAGCAGTACTTC.